This T cell receptor (beta chain) comes out of a study of blood T cell repertoires in COVID-19. Background on the study: COVID-19 samples collected from the United States, Italy and Spain covered acute and convalescent phases. PBMCs, B-cell-depleted T cells, or T cells were the source of the cDNA or gDNA that made up the material.

Germline V CDR1 and CDR2: SGHTA, FQGNSA. J was trimmed by 1 base and V by 3 bases; bases with no gene match: 2. This CDR3 comprises 14 residues. Seattle-derived patients entered the study during active infection and were followed longitudinally. Per the authors' pipeline: Researchers report that nucleated cell counts were estimated from reference gene primer amplification. Method: immunoSEQ multiplex PCR; TCRdb's copy keeps in-frame clones and lacks some. That table furnishes V, J and clone size, whereas the DNA furnished D and trimming. The table has nearly 350,000 clones, about 90% seen once. V gene TRBV7-2 combines with J gene TRBJ1-1; 7 nucleotides line up with TRBD1. Sequenced: peripheral blood. This clonotype was obtained from a woman aged 45-60 years with COVID-19, enrolled during active disease. CDR3 loop: CASSFTGANTEAFF. CDR3 coding DNA: TGTGCCAGCAGCTTTACAGGGGCGAACACTGAAGCTTTCTTT.